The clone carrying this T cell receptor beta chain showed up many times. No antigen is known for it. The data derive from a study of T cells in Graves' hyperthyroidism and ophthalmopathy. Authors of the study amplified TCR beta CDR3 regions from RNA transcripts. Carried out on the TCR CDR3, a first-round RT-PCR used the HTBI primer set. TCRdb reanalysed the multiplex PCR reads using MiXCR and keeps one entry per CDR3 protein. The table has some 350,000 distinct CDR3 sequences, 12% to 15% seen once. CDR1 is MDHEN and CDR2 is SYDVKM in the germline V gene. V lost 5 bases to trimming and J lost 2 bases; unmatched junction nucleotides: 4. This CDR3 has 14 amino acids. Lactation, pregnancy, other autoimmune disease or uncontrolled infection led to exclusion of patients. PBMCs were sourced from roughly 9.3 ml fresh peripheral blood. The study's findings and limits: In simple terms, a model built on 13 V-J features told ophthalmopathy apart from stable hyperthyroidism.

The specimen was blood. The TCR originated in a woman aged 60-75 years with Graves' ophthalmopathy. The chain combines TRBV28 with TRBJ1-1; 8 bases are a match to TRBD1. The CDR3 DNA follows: TGTGCCAGCAGTACCAGGGGGCCTAACACTGAAGCTTTCTTT. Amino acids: CASSTRGPNTEAFF.